A selection of T cell receptor beta chains follows, all from one sample in a study of blood T cell repertoires in COVID-19. Generated by immunoSEQ multiplex PCR, the TCRdb table keeps only in-frame clones and is missing some. The repertoire has under 150,000 clones, over 75% of them found once; the top ten carry roughly 9.7%. Material for sequencing was peripheral blood. These receptor sequences come from a man in his forties with active or convalescent COVID-19. The CDR3 runs from the conserved cysteine through the conserved F or W. A D gene is named only where the DNA matches it firmly. Some rows have no size entry. The others give once, few or many, or a class for an expanded clone.

CDR3 length: 18; V gene: TRBV9; J gene: TRBJ1-2; clone size: .; D gene: TRBD1; CDR3 DNA: TGTGCCAGCAGCGTAGGTCCGGCTAGGAGACAGGGTGGATATGGCTACACCTTC; CDR3 protein: CASSVGPARRQGGYGYTF
CDR3 length: 13; V gene: TRBV19; J gene: TRBJ1-2; clone size: .; D gene: .; CDR3 DNA: TGTGCCAGTAGTGAACAGGCCGGGTATGGCTACACCTTC; CDR3 protein: CASSEQAGYGYTF
CDR3 length: 11; V gene: TRBV27; J gene: TRBJ1-1; clone size: .; D gene: .; CDR3 DNA: TGTGCCAGCATCCGGGGTCCTGAAGCTTTCTTT; CDR3 protein: CASIRGPEAFF
CDR3 length: 17; V gene: TRBV3-1/TRBV3-2; J gene: TRBJ2-1; clone size: .; D gene: TRBD2; CDR3 DNA: TGTGCCAGCAGCCAGTACGGGGGGGGCGCAAGGAGTAATGAGCAGTTCTTC; CDR3 protein: CASSQYGGGARSNEQFF
CDR3 length: 13; V gene: TRBV18; J gene: TRBJ1-1; clone size: .; D gene: .; CDR3 DNA: TGTGCCAGCTCACAGGGGAAGAACACTGAAGCTTTCTTT; CDR3 protein: CASSQGKNTEAFF
CDR3 length: 15; V gene: TRBV25-1; J gene: TRBJ2-7; clone size: .; D gene: .; CDR3 DNA: TGTGCCAGCAGTGAATTGGGACTTGCTACCTACGAGCAGTACTTC; CDR3 protein: CASSELGLATYEQYF
CDR3 length: 13; V gene: TRBV28; J gene: TRBJ1-2; clone size: .; D gene: TRBD1; CDR3 DNA: TGTGCCAGCAGTTTGGGACAGATCTATGGCTACACCTTC; CDR3 protein: CASSLGQIYGYTF
CDR3 length: 12; V gene: TRBV10-1; J gene: TRBJ2-5; clone size: .; D gene: .; CDR3 DNA: TGCGCCAGCGGGGAGAACAAAGAGACCCAGTACTTC; CDR3 protein: CASGENKETQYF
CDR3 length: 15; V gene: TRBV7-9; J gene: TRBJ2-7; clone size: .; D gene: .; CDR3 DNA: TGTGCCAGCAGCTCCCCCGGGACAAAAGACTACGAGCAGTACTTC; CDR3 protein: CASSSPGTKDYEQYF
CDR3 length: 12; V gene: TRBV5-1; J gene: TRBJ2-3; clone size: .; D gene: .; CDR3 DNA: TGCGCCAGCAGCTACTACCCAGATACGCAGTATTTT; CDR3 protein: CASSYYPDTQYF
CDR3 length: 14; V gene: TRBV6-5; J gene: TRBJ2-5; clone size: .; D gene: .; CDR3 DNA: TGTGCCGTAACCACTAGGAACGGGGTTGAGACCCAGTACTTC; CDR3 protein: CAVTTRNGVETQYF
CDR3 length: 14; V gene: TRBV19; J gene: TRBJ2-2; clone size: .; D gene: .; CDR3 DNA: TGTGCCAGTAGTATAAGGGGTGTTATCGGGGAGCTGTTTTTT; CDR3 protein: CASSIRGVIGELFF
CDR3 length: 15; V gene: TRBV18; J gene: TRBJ1-1; clone size: .; D gene: TRBD1; CDR3 DNA: TGTGCCAGCTCACCCTTTGACAGGGGGAACACTGAAGCTTTCTTT; CDR3 protein: CASSPFDRGNTEAFF
CDR3 length: 14; V gene: TRBV5-5; J gene: TRBJ1-6; clone size: once; D gene: .; CDR3 DNA: TGTGCCAGCAGCAGACCCCAAGGGGGTTCACCCCTCCACTTT; CDR3 protein: CASSRPQGGSPLHF